Following are 5 T cell receptor beta chains from one sample sequenced in a study of T-cell memory formation after mild COVID-19. TCRdb reanalysed the 5' RACE reads using MiXCR and keeps one entry per CDR3 protein. The table has approximately 450,000 distinct CDR3 sequences, around a sixth seen once. The specimen sequenced was PBMCs or a T cell subset sorted from them (not recorded which). These receptors were obtained from an adult woman who had mild COVID-19 (a few samples of this study predate the infection). Cell type and time point are not known.

This chain connects TRBV4-1 to TRBJ2-3; D call uncertain. This CDR3 region has 17 residues. Trimming took off 1 base at V and 0 bases at J, with 14 bases between the two ends. Germline CDR1 is MGHRA and CDR2 is YSYEKL. CDR3 DNA: TGCGCCAGCAGCCAAGGGTGGAGTCGTGCTAGCACAGATACGCAGTATTTT. Its protein product is CASSQGWSRASTDTQYF.

The table lists this clonotype with a few counts. The V call is TRBV7-6, the J call TRBJ1-1; no definite D call. The CDR3 spans 13 residues. CDR1 is SGHVS, CDR2 FNYEAQ, per germline. Trimming removed 5 bases at V and 2 bases at J, with 9 bases between. The CDR3 bases are TGTGCCAGCAGCCGGGAGTTTAACACTGAAGCTTTCTTT. Protein sequence: CASSREFNTEAFF.

This clonotype was seen only a few times. The chain's CDR3 is CASSPGHLYEQYF. As DNA, the CDR3 is TGTGCCAGCAGTCCAGGACACCTCTACGAGCAGTACTTC. This chain links TRBV28 with TRBJ2-7, with D possibly being TRBD1 (5 bases). The CDR3 length is 13 residues. Per germline, CDR1 MDHEN and CDR2 SYDVKM. V lost 5 bases, J lost 3 bases, and 11 bases lay in between.

This clonotype has only a few counts. The chain uses TRBV6-7 and TRBJ2-1; 7 positions agree with TRBD2. TRBV6-7 belongs to the ORF category, with a function that is uncertain. After removal of 2 bases from V and 0 bases from J, the junction contained 4 bases not matched to a gene. The CDR3 spans 16 residues. The CDR3, as DNA: TGTGCCAGCAGTTACGGGACTAAAGACTCCTACAATGAGCAGTTCTTC. It yields the protein CASSYGTKDSYNEQFF.

The genes are TRBV7-9 and TRBJ1-1; D remains unclear. This CDR3 comprises 14 residues. V lost 5 bases to trimming and J lost 0 bases, with 10 bases between them. Per the germline V gene, CDR1 is SEHNR and CDR2 is FQNEAQ (reference sequence). Here the CDR3 reads CASSKTQMNTEAFF. In nucleotides, the CDR3 is TGTGCCAGCAGCAAAACACAGATGAACACTGAAGCTTTCTTT.